The rows below give T cell receptor beta chains drawn from one sample of a study of shared clonotypes between healthy human individuals. Using immunoSEQ multiplex PCR, the repertoire was profiled, and TCRdb retains in-frame clones only, with some absent. The data contain some 1 million clones, 70% to 80% of them singletons. Input material: memory CD4+ T cells sorted from blood. All receptors derive from a man younger than 35 in good health. The CDR3 runs from the conserved cysteine through the conserved F or W. Each record gives: V gene, D gene, J gene, clone size, CDR3 protein, CDR3 DNA. D genes are given only for firm matches. Expanded clones are given a class, and other clones once, few, many or no size at all.

V: TRBV5-1; D: -; J: TRBJ2-2; size: -; CDR3: CASSLEWGNTGELFF; DNA: TGCGCCAGCAGCTTGGAATGGGGGAACACCGGGGAGCTGTTTTTT
V: TRBV10-1; D: TRBD1; J: TRBJ1-5; size: -; CDR3: CASSTRTGGGEPQHF; DNA: TGCGCCAGCAGTACCCGGACAGGGGGCGGGGAGCCCCAGCATTTT
V: TRBV18; D: TRBD1; J: TRBJ2-7; size: -; CDR3: CASSPPIPTGGEQYF; DNA: TGTGCCAGCTCACCACCCATCCCCACAGGGGGAGAGCAGTACTTC
V: TRBV29-1; D: -; J: TRBJ1-2; size: -; CDR3: CSVEGVGGVGYTF; DNA: TGCAGCGTTGAAGGTGTAGGGGGGGTCGGCTACACCTTC
V: TRBV6-1; D: -; J: TRBJ1-2; size: -; CDR3: CASSEGMGGGYTF; DNA: TGTGCCAGCAGTGAAGGGATGGGGGGCGGCTACACCTTC
V: TRBV7-9; D: -; J: TRBJ2-7; size: many; CDR3: CASSLESGIYEQYF; DNA: TGTGCCAGCAGCTTAGAATCTGGGATCTACGAGCAGTACTTC
V: TRBV30; D: -; J: TRBJ1-4; size: few; CDR3: CATKEGERKLFF; DNA: TGTGCCACAAAGGAGGGAGAAAGGAAGCTGTTTTTT
V: TRBV6-6; D: -; J: TRBJ1-4; size: -; CDR3: CASSPGLAEKLFF; DNA: TGTGCCAGCAGCCCGGGACTCGCCGAAAAACTGTTTTTT
V: TRBV30; D: TRBD2; J: TRBJ2-3; size: -; CDR3: CAWSSGGRDTDTQYF; DNA: TGTGCCTGGAGTAGTGGCGGGAGGGACACAGATACGCAGTATTTT
V: TRBV11-3; D: -; J: TRBJ2-1; size: few; CDR3: CASSLDGGSNEQFF; DNA: TGTGCCAGCAGCTTAGATGGGGGGAGCAATGAGCAGTTCTTC
V: TRBV5-1; D: -; J: TRBJ2-5; size: -; CDR3: CASRFDSPQETQYF; DNA: TGCGCCAGCAGATTTGACAGCCCCCAAGAGACCCAGTACTTC
V: TRBV6-1; D: -; J: TRBJ2-5; size: -; CDR3: CASSEGGVPGQYF; DNA: TGTGCCAGCAGTGAAGGGGGGGTTCCGGGCCAGTACTTC
V: TRBV9; D: TRBD1; J: TRBJ1-2; size: -; CDR3: CASSGREKRDSFFGYTF; DNA: TGTGCCAGCAGCGGAAGAGAGAAACGGGACAGTTTTTTTGGCTACACCTTC
V: TRBV7-3; D: TRBD2; J: TRBJ2-5; size: -; CDR3: CASSKGTSGGALETQYF; DNA: TGTGCCAGCAGCAAAGGGACTAGCGGGGGGGCCTTGGAGACCCAGTACTTC
V: TRBV30; D: -; J: TRBJ2-1; size: -; CDR3: CAWSTAGEQFF; DNA: TGTGCCTGGAGTACGGCGGGGGAGCAGTTCTTC
V: TRBV5-8; D: -; J: TRBJ2-1; size: many; CDR3: CASSPTPGRNEQFF; DNA: TGTGCCAGCAGCCCCACGCCAGGGCGCAATGAGCAGTTCTTC
V: TRBV9; D: TRBD1; J: TRBJ2-1; size: few; CDR3: CASSGAGGLDLAYNEQFF; DNA: TGTGCCAGCAGCGGAGCAGGGGGTTTGGATCTGGCCTACAATGAGCAGTTCTTC
V: TRBV6-5; D: TRBD2; J: TRBJ2-1; size: -; CDR3: CASSLTSGVYNEQFF; DNA: TGTGCCAGCAGTCTGACTAGCGGGGTGTACAATGAGCAGTTCTTC
V: TRBV10-2; D: TRBD2; J: TRBJ2-1; size: few; CDR3: CASSPWGLAGFEQFF; DNA: TGCGCCAGCAGTCCCTGGGGACTAGCGGGCTTCGAGCAGTTCTTC
V: TRBV19; D: -; J: TRBJ2-7; size: once; CDR3: CASSISSEQYF; DNA: TGTGCCAGTAGTATATCTTCCGAGCAGTACTTC
V: TRBV5-1; D: -; J: TRBJ2-1; size: -; CDR3: CASSLEAAGRPYNEQFF; DNA: TGCGCCAGCAGCTTGGAAGCGGCGGGTCGGCCCTACAATGAGCAGTTCTTC
V: TRBV2; D: -; J: TRBJ1-5; size: -; CDR3: CASSEGGRGQPQHF; DNA: TGTGCCAGCAGTGAAGGAGGGCGAGGCCAGCCCCAGCATTTT
V: TRBV5-1; D: TRBD1; J: TRBJ1-2; size: -; CDR3: CASSSGTGKNYGYTF; DNA: TGCGCCAGCAGCTCCGGGACAGGCAAAAACTATGGCTACACCTTC
V: TRBV28; D: -; J: TRBJ2-1; size: -; CDR3: CASSPGGNEQFF; DNA: TGTGCCAGCAGTCCGGGTGGGAATGAGCAGTTCTTC
V: TRBV18; D: -; J: TRBJ1-2; size: few; CDR3: CASSGDRGYTF; DNA: TGTGCCAGCTCAGGGGACCGTGGCTACACCTTC
V: TRBV11-2; D: TRBD1; J: TRBJ1-1; size: once; CDR3: CASRALDRGGSTEAFF; DNA: TGTGCCAGCAGGGCATTGGACAGGGGAGGGAGCACTGAAGCTTTCTTT
V: TRBV12-5; D: -; J: TRBJ2-2; size: -; CDR3: CADRDGDTGELFF; DNA: TGTGCTGACCGGGACGGCGACACCGGGGAGCTGTTTTTT
V: TRBV6-1; D: TRBD1; J: TRBJ1-6; size: once; CDR3: CASGDRGTGPLHF; DNA: TGTGCCAGCGGAGACAGGGGAACAGGGCCCCTCCACTTT
V: TRBV10-3; D: -; J: TRBJ1-1; size: -; CDR3: CAIRSRVDTEAFF; DNA: TGTGCCATCAGGAGCAGGGTAGACACTGAAGCTTTCTTT
V: TRBV27; D: -; J: TRBJ2-7; size: -; CDR3: CASSLTGPAYEQYF; DNA: TGTGCCAGCAGTTTAACAGGACCGGCCTACGAGCAGTACTTC
V: TRBV6-1; D: -; J: TRBJ2-4; size: -; CDR3: CASSELPAKNIQYF; DNA: TGTGCCAGCAGTGAACTCCCAGCCAAAAACATTCAGTACTTC
V: TRBV11-2; D: TRBD2; J: TRBJ2-7; size: -; CDR3: CASSLGSGGSYEQYF; DNA: TGTGCCAGCAGCTTAGGATCGGGGGGGTCCTACGAGCAGTACTTC
V: TRBV5-1; D: -; J: TRBJ2-7; size: -; CDR3: CASSTQGDEQYF; DNA: TGCGCCAGCAGCACACAGGGCGACGAGCAGTACTTC
V: TRBV6-7; D: -; J: TRBJ2-7; size: few; CDR3: CASSYTGFEQYF; DNA: TGTGCCAGCAGTTACACAGGGTTCGAGCAGTACTTC
V: TRBV5-5; D: TRBD2; J: TRBJ2-7; size: -; CDR3: CASSLELAGAYEQYF; DNA: TGTGCCAGCAGCTTGGAGCTAGCGGGAGCCTACGAGCAGTACTTC
V: TRBV5-3; D: -; J: TRBJ1-5; size: -; CDR3: CARRDEGRANQPQHF; DNA: TGTGCCAGAAGAGACGAGGGTCGCGCCAATCAGCCCCAGCATTTT
V: TRBV28; D: TRBD1; J: TRBJ2-7; size: -; CDR3: CASTTSGQGYEQYF; DNA: TGTGCCAGCACCACCTCGGGACAGGGATACGAGCAGTACTTC
V: TRBV5-1; D: -; J: TRBJ1-5; size: few; CDR3: CASSTTGTLDQPQHF; DNA: TGCGCCAGCAGCACTACTGGGACATTGGATCAGCCCCAGCATTTT
V: TRBV18; D: TRBD1; J: TRBJ2-7; size: -; CDR3: CASSYDRDGEQYF; DNA: TGTGCCAGCTCATACGACAGGGACGGCGAGCAGTACTTC